The rows below give T cell receptor beta chains drawn from one sample of a study of cytomegalovirus exposure and HLA in healthy donors. The table came from immunoSEQ multiplex PCR; TCRdb's copy has only in-frame clones and leaves some out. The sample lists about 190,000 clones, around four fifths occurring once. Specimen: PBMCs. These receptors all stem from a woman under 30 in good health and CMV-seronegative. Both conserved end residues are part of each CDR3. A D gene is named only where the DNA matches it firmly. Clone size, where shown, is once, few, many, or a class for clones that have expanded.

V gene	D gene	clone size	CDR3 length	J gene	CDR3 DNA	CDR3 protein
TRBV5-1	TRBD1	.	13	TRBJ1-2	TGCGCCAGCAGCTTGGGACAGGGGGCTGGCTACACCTTC	CASSLGQGAGYTF
TRBV4-1	TRBD1	.	15	TRBJ2-5	TGCGCCAGCAGCCTGGACAGGGGGCAGTTGGAGACCCAGTACTTC	CASSLDRGQLETQYF
TRBV11-2	TRBD1	.	16	TRBJ1-2	TGTGCCAGCAGCTTATCCGTTAAGACAGGGGACTATGGCTACACCTTC	CASSLSVKTGDYGYTF
TRBV7-9	TRBD2	.	17	TRBJ2-1	TGTGCCAGCAGCCAAGCCTGGGAGGGGCAGACCTACAATGAGCAGTTCTTC	CASSQAWEGQTYNEQFF
TRBV4-2	TRBD2	.	15	TRBJ2-5	TGTGCCAGCAGCCGATCTAGCGGGAGTACAGAGACCCAGTACTTC	CASSRSSGSTETQYF
TRBV10-3	.	.	13	TRBJ1-5	TGTGCCATCAACCAACAGGGAGATCAGCCCCAGCATTTT	CAINQQGDQPQHF
TRBV6-1	.	.	13	TRBJ1-2	TGTGCCAGCAGCGCTACAGATATTTATGGCTACACCTTC	CASSATDIYGYTF
TRBV2	.	.	13	TRBJ1-1	TGTGCCAGCAGTGAGACATTGAACACTGAAGCTTTCTTT	CASSETLNTEAFF
TRBV4-1	TRBD1	.	12	TRBJ1-2	TGCGCCAGCAGCTCAGGGGGCGATGGCTACACCTTC	CASSSGGDGYTF
TRBV29-1	.	.	13	TRBJ1-1	TGCAGCGCCGGGGGAGAAGACTATTCTGAAGCTTTCTTT	CSAGGEDYSEAFF
TRBV28	TRBD1	.	14	TRBJ2-5	TGTGCCAGCACCCTCCAGGGGGCTCAAGAGACCCAGTACTTC	CASTLQGAQETQYF
TRBV5-1	.	.	14	TRBJ1-1	TGCGCCAGCAGCTTGGATCCCGGCGCATCAGGCGCTTTCTTT	CASSLDPGASGAFF
TRBV5-1	TRBD2	.	15	TRBJ2-7	TGCGCCAGCAGCTCACCGGGACTAGCGGGAGTTGAGTGGTACTTC	CASSSPGLAGVEWYF
TRBV7-9	.	.	15	TRBJ2-3	TGTGCCAGCAGCGCCCCGTGGCCTAGCACAGATACGCAGTATTTT	CASSAPWPSTDTQYF
TRBV10-2	.	.	14	TRBJ1-2	TGCGCCAGCAGTCAACAGGGCCTTAACTATGGCTACACCTTC	CASSQQGLNYGYTF
TRBV10-3	.	.	11	TRBJ1-2	TGTGCCATCAGTGAGTTCGATGGCTACACCTTC	CAISEFDGYTF
TRBV5-1	TRBD1	.	18	TRBJ1-5	TGCGCCAGCAGCGAGGGACAGGGAGGAGTCGGGGGCAATCAGCCCCAGCATTTT	CASSEGQGGVGGNQPQHF
TRBV30	.	.	14	TRBJ2-2	TGTGCCTGGAGTCGCCTAGCGAGCGCCGGGGAGCTGTTTTTT	CAWSRLASAGELFF
TRBV4-1	TRBD1	few	14	TRBJ1-1	TGCGCCAGCAGCCTCGAGGGGACAGGGGGGGAAGCTTTCTTT	CASSLEGTGGEAFF
TRBV6-1	TRBD1	few	14	TRBJ2-7	TGTGCCAGCAGTATCGGGACAGGATCCTACGAGCAGTACTTC	CASSIGTGSYEQYF
TRBV7-9	.	.	15	TRBJ2-7	TGTTCCAGCAGCTTAGGAGCGGTGAGCTCCTACGAGCAGTACTTC	CSSSLGAVSSYEQYF
TRBV5-1	.	.	14	TRBJ2-7	TGCGCCAGCAGCTTGGCCCCCGGCTCCTACGAGCAGTACTTC	CASSLAPGSYEQYF
TRBV7-9	.	.	15	TRBJ2-3	TGTGCCAGCAGCTTAGGGGCCAGTAGCACAGATACGCAGTATTTT	CASSLGASSTDTQYF
TRBV7-9	.	.	13	TRBJ2-7	TGTGCCAGCAGCTTGCCGTCCTCGGGGGAGCAGTACTTC	CASSLPSSGEQYF
TRBV6-5	TRBD2	.	14	TRBJ2-7	TGTGCCAGCAGTCCATGGGGGGGGTACCACGAGCAGTACTTC	CASSPWGGYHEQYF
TRBV5-1	TRBD2	.	15	TRBJ2-3	TGCGCCAGCAGCCCATCCGGGACTAGCTGGGATACGCAGTATTTT	CASSPSGTSWDTQYF
TRBV2	.	.	14	TRBJ2-5	TGTGCCAGCAGTGAATCAACTACGCGAGAGACCCAGTACTTC	CASSESTTRETQYF
TRBV6-6	.	.	14	TRBJ2-7	TGTGCCAGCAGTTACACAGGATCCCTCTACGAGCAGTACTTC	CASSYTGSLYEQYF
TRBV9	.	.	13	TRBJ1-3	TGTGCCAGCAGGGAGGGACTGTTCAACACCATATATTTT	CASREGLFNTIYF
TRBV6-1	TRBD1	.	16	TRBJ1-6	TGTGCCAGCAGTGAAAGAAGGGACAGTAGTAATTCACCCCTCCACTTT	CASSERRDSSNSPLHF
TRBV14	TRBD2	.	15	TRBJ2-5	TGTGCCAGCAGCCCTGCGGCGGGGGGCGGGGAGACCCAGTACTTC	CASSPAAGGGETQYF
TRBV27	TRBD2	.	16	TRBJ2-1	TGTGCCAGCAGCTCACCCGGGACTAGGGGATACAATGAGCAGTTCTTC	CASSSPGTRGYNEQFF
TRBV6-5	.	.	12	TRBJ2-1	TGTGCCAGCAGTTACCCCGGACTAGAGCAGTTCTTC	CASSYPGLEQFF
TRBV10-1	TRBD2	.	14	TRBJ2-3	TGCGCCAGCACCCCGGGACTAGCGGGTGATACGCAGTATTTT	CASTPGLAGDTQYF
TRBV5-1	TRBD1	.	14	TRBJ1-2	TGCGCCAGCAGCGTTAAGACAGGGGGTAATGGCTACACCTTC	CASSVKTGGNGYTF
TRBV7-2	.	once	15	TRBJ2-5	TGTGCCAGCAGCCCTCGAGGAGGACTAAAAGAGACCCAGTACTTC	CASSPRGGLKETQYF
TRBV27	.	.	16	TRBJ1-3	TGTGCCAGCAGTCGCGACGGGATCAACTCTGGAAACACCATATATTTT	CASSRDGINSGNTIYF
TRBV27	.	.	14	TRBJ2-3	TGTGCCAGCAGTGCGGGACTGCGGGTAGATACGCAGTATTTT	CASSAGLRVDTQYF